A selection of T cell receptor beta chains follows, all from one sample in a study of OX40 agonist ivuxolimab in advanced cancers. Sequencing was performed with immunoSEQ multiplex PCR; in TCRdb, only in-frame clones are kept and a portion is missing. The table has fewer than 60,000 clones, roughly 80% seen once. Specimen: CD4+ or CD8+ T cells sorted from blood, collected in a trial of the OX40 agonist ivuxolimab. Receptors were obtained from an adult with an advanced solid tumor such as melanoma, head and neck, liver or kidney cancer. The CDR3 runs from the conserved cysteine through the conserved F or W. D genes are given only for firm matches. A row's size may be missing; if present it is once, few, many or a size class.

CASSPDRKNSPLHF TGTGCCAGCTCACCCGACCGCAAGAATTCACCCCTCCACTTT NA NA TRBJ1-6 TRBV18
CASWPGGANEKLFF TGTGCCAGCTGGCCCGGGGGAGCTAATGAAAAACTGTTTTTT NA NA TRBJ1-4 TRBV5-8
CASSLQGIGYGYTF TGTGCCAGCAGCTTACAGGGGATCGGATATGGCTACACCTTC NA NA TRBJ1-2 TRBV11-2
CASSQNRGAYEQYF TGTGCCAGCAGCCAAAACAGGGGTGCCTACGAGCAGTACTTC TRBD1 NA TRBJ2-7 TRBV5-4
CASSLGGSLGTDNSPLHF TGCGCCAGCAGCTTGGGGGGGTCATTGGGCACCGATAATTCACCCCTCCACTTT NA NA TRBJ1-6 TRBV5-1
CASSSPGHQETQYF TGTGCCAGCAGCTCCCCGGGACACCAAGAGACCCAGTACTTC NA NA TRBJ2-5 TRBV7-9
CASSPGLSEETQYF TGTGCCAGCAGCCCGGGCCTTAGCGAGGAGACCCAGTACTTC NA NA TRBJ2-5 TRBV7-9
CASRGTGVYNEQFF TGTGCCAGTCGGGGGACAGGAGTTTACAATGAGCAGTTCTTC TRBD1 NA TRBJ2-1 TRBV7-2
CSVPGMGFTEAFF TGCAGCGTCCCGGGGATGGGATTCACTGAAGCTTTCTTT NA NA TRBJ1-1 TRBV29-1
CATSIYRDDTPEAFF TGTGCCACCAGCATATACAGGGACGATACCCCTGAAGCTTTCTTT NA NA TRBJ1-1 TRBV15
CASSEAGTVNTEAFF TGTGCCAGCAGCGAAGCGGGGACGGTGAACACTGAAGCTTTCTTT NA NA TRBJ1-1 TRBV9
CASSTVGGNIQYF TGCGCCAGCAGTACCGTTGGGGGAAACATTCAGTACTTC NA few TRBJ2-4 TRBV5-1
CASSVVDTDSPLHF TGTGCCAGCAGTGTCGTGGACACCGATTCACCCCTCCACTTT NA NA TRBJ1-6 TRBV6-6
CASTGQGLDTQYF TGCGCCAGTACGGGACAGGGCTTAGATACGCAGTATTTT TRBD1 NA TRBJ2-3 TRBV10-2
CASSLGGGVYNEQFF TGTGCCAGCAGCTTAGGCGGGGGGGTATACAATGAGCAGTTCTTC TRBD2 NA TRBJ2-1 TRBV7-8
CAISSTGQSEAFF TGTGCCATCAGTTCCACAGGGCAATCTGAAGCTTTCTTT NA NA TRBJ1-1 TRBV10-3
CASSTWTGSYSNQPQHF TGTGCCAGCAGCACCTGGACAGGGTCCTATAGCAATCAGCCCCAGCATTTT TRBD1 few TRBJ1-5 TRBV7-8
CASSFLGVSNEKLFF TGTGCCAGCAGCTTCCTCGGGGTTTCTAATGAAAAACTGTTTTTT NA medium-sized TRBJ1-4 TRBV7-8
CASSPNILQMNTEAFF TGTGCCAGCTCACCAAATATTTTACAGATGAACACTGAAGCTTTCTTT NA NA TRBJ1-1 TRBV18
CASSFEQETQYF TGTGCCAGCAGTTTCGAACAAGAGACCCAGTACTTC NA NA TRBJ2-5 TRBV2
CASSSPSWSAVAFF TGTGCCAGCAGTTCTCCTTCCTGGTCGGCGGTCGCTTTCTTT NA NA TRBJ1-1 TRBV28
CASSLGENGYTF TGTGCCAGCAGCTTAGGGGAGAATGGCTACACCTTC NA NA TRBJ1-2 TRBV7-9
CASSLGGAREKLFF TGTGCCAGCAGCTTAGGTGGGGCTCGGGAAAAACTGTTTTTT NA NA TRBJ1-4 TRBV7-2